The 10 T cell receptor beta chains below all came from one sample that was sequenced in a study of blood T cell repertoires in COVID-19. The repertoire was sequenced with immunoSEQ multiplex PCR; TCRdb's copy has only in-frame clones and lacks some. The repertoire holds 150,000 or so clones, with about 85% as singletons. The sample consisted of peripheral blood. The receptors come from a man younger than 30 with acute or convalescent COVID-19.

A note on this clone: The same CDR3 arises from other DNA sequences in this sample as well. The V call is TRBV7-3, the J call TRBJ1-1; perhaps TRBD1 as D (6 bases). Germline lookup yields CDR1 SGHTA and CDR2 FQGTGA. The CDR3 loop spans 14 amino acids. V lost 5 bases and J lost 2, with 12 bases in between. The CDR3 loop reads CASSPTGPNTEAFF. The CDR3 DNA reads as TGTGCCAGCAGCCCGACAGGCCCCAACACTGAAGCTTTCTTT.

In its sample, this clone was seen once. The V gene is TRBV11-2, the J gene TRBJ2-5; D remains unclear. Trimming removed 3 bases at V and 3 bases at J, with 8 bases between. Germline V gives CDR1 SGHAT, CDR2 FQNNGV. The CDR3 sequence is 13 residues long. The chain's CDR3 is CASSFSQKETQYF. CDR3 coding DNA: TGTGCCAGCAGCTTCTCACAGAAAGAGACCCAGTACTTC.

This clone was seen once. The genes are TRBV6-5 and TRBJ1-2; TRBD1 agrees at 7 bases. V shed 6 bases and J 5 bases; nucleotides not matched to a gene: 12. This CDR3 contains 15 residues. Germline CDR1 and CDR2: MNHEY and SVGAGI. In DNA, the CDR3 is TGTGCCAGCAGCCAGCCGGTAGGGGGCGGATATGGCTACACCTTC. This translates into CASSQPVGGGYGYTF.

V and J are TRBV12-3 or TRBV12-4 and TRBJ2-5, with 9 bases that match TRBD1. V was clipped by 6 bases and J by 5 bases; unmatched bases: 4. The length of the CDR3 is 13 residues. CDR3 DNA sequence: TGTGCCAGCAGCTGGACAGGGGATGAGACCCAGTACTTC. Translation gives CASSWTGDETQYF.

This clone showed up just once. The CDR3 DNA is TGTGCCAGCAACGAGCAGGGGGTGGACACTGAAGCTTTCTTT. This translates into CASNEQGVDTEAFF. The J gene is TRBJ1-1, the V gene TRBV28; TRBD1 aligns across 7 bases. This CDR3 comprises 14 residues. CDR1 and CDR2 from the germline V gene are MDHEN and SYDVKM. V lost 7 bases to trimming and J lost 3 bases; unmatched junction nucleotides: 8. The variable domain in full, completed from reference TRBV28 and TRBJ1-1, reads DVKVTQSSRYLVKRTGEKVFLECVQDMDHENMFWYRQDPGLGLRLIYFSYDVKMKEKGDIPEGYSVSREKKERFSLILESASTNQTSMYLCASNEQGVDTEAFFGQGTRLTVV.

This clone has a handful of counts. The V gene is TRBV28, the J gene TRBJ1-5; possible D gene TRBD1, 6 bases. Germline-derived CDR1 and CDR2 are MDHEN and SYDVKM. There are 15 residues in the CDR3. Deletions cut 3 bases from V and 3 bases from J, with 12 bases between. The CDR3: CASSFRGANNQPQHF. CDR3 nucleotides: TGTGCCAGCAGTTTCAGGGGCGCGAACAATCAGCCCCAGCATTTT.

The sample holds one count of this clone. The chain links TRBV7-8 to TRBJ1-1; D is uncertain. V was shortened by 5 bases and J by 2 bases, with 3 bases between the two germline ends. This CDR3 is 11 amino acids long. CDR1 and CDR2 (germline): SGHVS, FQNEAQ. CDR3 sequence reads: CASSLNTEAFF. For the CDR3, the DNA is TGTGCCAGCAGCCTAAACACTGAAGCTTTCTTT.

There are a few counts of this clone. V gene TRBV27 combines with J gene TRBJ1-4; tentative D call: TRBD1 (5 bases). V was clipped by 7 bases and J by 3 bases, with 15 bases between them. The CDR3 covers 15 residues. Germline CDR1 is MNHEY and CDR2 is SMNVEV (reference sequence). This CDR3 is CASTNQGSANEKLFF. Written as DNA, the CDR3 is TGTGCCAGCACAAATCAGGGTTCTGCTAATGAAAAACTGTTTTTT.

This chain uses TRBV5-1 with TRBJ1-6; maybe TRBD1 (5 bases). V lost 0 bases to trimming and J lost 14 bases, with 18 bases between them. The CDR3 covers 15 residues. CDR1 SGHRS and CDR2 YFSETQ come from the germline V gene. CDR3 coding DNA: TGCGCCAGCAGCTTGGATGGGACGGTCAGCGGGGCCCTCCACTTT. It is translated as CASSLDGTVSGALHF.

The chain has TRBV21-1 and TRBJ1-5; TRBD1, the D gene given by the table, was not confirmed from the DNA. TRBV21-1 is a documented pseudogene. The CDR3 totals 14 residues. CDR3 loop: CASSIQGHNQPQHF. The CDR3 DNA reads as TGTGCCAGCAGCATACAGGGGCATAATCAGCCCCAGCATTTT.